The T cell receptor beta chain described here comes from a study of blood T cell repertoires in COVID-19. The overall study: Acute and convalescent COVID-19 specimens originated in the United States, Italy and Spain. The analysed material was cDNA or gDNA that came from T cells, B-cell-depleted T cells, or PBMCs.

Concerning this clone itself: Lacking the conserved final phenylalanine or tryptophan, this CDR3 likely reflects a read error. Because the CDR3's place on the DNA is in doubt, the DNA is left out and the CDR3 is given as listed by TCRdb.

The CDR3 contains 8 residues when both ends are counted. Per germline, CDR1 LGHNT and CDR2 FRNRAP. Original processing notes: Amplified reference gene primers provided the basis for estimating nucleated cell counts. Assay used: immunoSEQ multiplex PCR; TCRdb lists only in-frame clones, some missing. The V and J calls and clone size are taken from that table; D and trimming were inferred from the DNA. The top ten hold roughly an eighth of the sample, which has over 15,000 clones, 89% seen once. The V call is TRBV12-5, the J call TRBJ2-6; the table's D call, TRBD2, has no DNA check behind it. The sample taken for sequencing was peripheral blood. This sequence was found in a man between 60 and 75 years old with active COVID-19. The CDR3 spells CASGRPAG.